This T cell receptor (beta chain) originates from a study of a mutant IDH1 vaccine in newly diagnosed glioma. Study-level background: Patients were pretreated with radiotherapy, temozolomide, or both, mostly both.

Time point meaning: week 35, safety follow-up. A single vaccine dose contained 300 ug of mutant IDH1 20-mer peptide, and topical imiquimod was used with it. With regard to this clone: Its antigen is still unknown.

Germline V lookup: CDR1 MDHEN, CDR2 SYDVKM. The CDR3 runs 15 residues. With 1 base clipped from V and 2 bases from J, the junction kept 1 base outside the gene matches. Using immunoSEQ multiplex PCR, the repertoire was profiled, and TCRdb retains in-frame clones only, with some absent. The sample gives roughly 64,000 clones, roughly 74% of which show up once; roughly 5% is in the top ten. This chain uses TRBV28 with TRBJ1-5, with TRBD1 matching over 8 bases. The TCR originated in a man aged 50 to 60 with glioma. Sequencing was performed on PBMCs, taken from a glioma patient whose treatment included an IDH1 peptide vaccine. The CDR3 sequence is CASSLSGQGNQPQHF. CDR3 sequence (DNA): TGTGCCAGCAGTTTATCGGGACAGGGCAATCAGCCCCAGCATTTT.